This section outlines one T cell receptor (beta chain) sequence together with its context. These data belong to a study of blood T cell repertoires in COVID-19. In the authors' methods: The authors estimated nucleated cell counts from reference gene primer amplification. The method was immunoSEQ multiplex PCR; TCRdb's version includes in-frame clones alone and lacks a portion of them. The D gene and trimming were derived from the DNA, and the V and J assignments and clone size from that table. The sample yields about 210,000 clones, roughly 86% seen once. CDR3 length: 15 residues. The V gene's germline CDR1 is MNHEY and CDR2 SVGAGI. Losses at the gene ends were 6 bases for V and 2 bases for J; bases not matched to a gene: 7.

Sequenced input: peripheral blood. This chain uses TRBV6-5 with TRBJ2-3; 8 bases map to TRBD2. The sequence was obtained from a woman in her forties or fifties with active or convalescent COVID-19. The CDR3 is CASSSMRGATDTQYF. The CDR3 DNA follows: TGTGCCAGCAGCTCTATGCGGGGGGCCACAGATACGCAGTATTTT.